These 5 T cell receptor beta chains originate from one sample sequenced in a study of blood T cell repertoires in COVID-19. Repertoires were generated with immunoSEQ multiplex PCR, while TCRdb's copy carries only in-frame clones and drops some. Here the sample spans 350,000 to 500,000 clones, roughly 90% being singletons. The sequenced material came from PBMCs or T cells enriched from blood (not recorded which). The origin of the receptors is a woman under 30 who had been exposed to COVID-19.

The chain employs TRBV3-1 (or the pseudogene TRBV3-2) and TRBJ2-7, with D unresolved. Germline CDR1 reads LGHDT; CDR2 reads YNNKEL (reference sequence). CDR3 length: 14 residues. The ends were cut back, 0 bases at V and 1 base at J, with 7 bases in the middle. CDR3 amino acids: CASSQDYSSYEQYF. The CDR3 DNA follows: TGTGCCAGCAGCCAAGATTATAGTTCCTACGAGCAGTACTTC.

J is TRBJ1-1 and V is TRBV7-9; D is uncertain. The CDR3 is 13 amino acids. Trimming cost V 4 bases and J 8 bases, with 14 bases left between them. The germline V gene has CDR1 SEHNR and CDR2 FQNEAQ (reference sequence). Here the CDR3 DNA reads TGTGCCAGCAGCTCCGAACAGATCACCGAAGCTTTCTTT. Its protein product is CASSSEQITEAFF.

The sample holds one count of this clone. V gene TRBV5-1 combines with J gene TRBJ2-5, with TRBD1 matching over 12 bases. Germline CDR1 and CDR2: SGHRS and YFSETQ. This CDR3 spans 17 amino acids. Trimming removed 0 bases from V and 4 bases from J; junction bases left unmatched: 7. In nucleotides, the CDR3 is TGCGCCAGCAGCTTGGAACCGGGACAGGGGGCATTAGAGACCCAGTACTTC. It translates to CASSLEPGQGALETQYF. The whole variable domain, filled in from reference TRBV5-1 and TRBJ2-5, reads KAGVTQTPRYLIKTRGQQVTLSCSPISGHRSVSWYQQTPGQGLQFLFEYFSETQRNKGNFPGRFSGRQFSNSRSEMNVSTLELGDSALYLCASSLEPGQGALETQYFGPGTRLLVL.

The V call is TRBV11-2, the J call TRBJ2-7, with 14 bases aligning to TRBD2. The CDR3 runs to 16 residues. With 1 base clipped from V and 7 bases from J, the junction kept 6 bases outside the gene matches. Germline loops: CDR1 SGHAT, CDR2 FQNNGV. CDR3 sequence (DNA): TGTGCCAGCAGCTTAGGGGGACTAGCGGGAGAGGGTGAGCAGTACTTC. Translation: CASSLGGLAGEGEQYF.

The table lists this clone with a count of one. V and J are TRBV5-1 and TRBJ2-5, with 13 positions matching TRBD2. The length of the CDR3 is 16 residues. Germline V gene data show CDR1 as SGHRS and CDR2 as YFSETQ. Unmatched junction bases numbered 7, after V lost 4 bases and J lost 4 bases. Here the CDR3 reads CASSIGTSGARETQYF. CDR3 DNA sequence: TGCGCCAGCAGCATAGGGACTAGCGGGGCGAGAGAGACCCAGTACTTC.